A selection of T cell receptor beta chains follows, all from one sample in a study of Siglec-9 on CD8 T cells in melanoma. Clones were read by immunoSEQ multiplex PCR, and TCRdb kept only the in-frame ones, dropping some. The sample includes around 29,000 clones, less than 85% of them seen just once. The source material was Siglec-9- CD8+ T cells sorted from blood. The receptors shown here come from a human donor in good health. Each CDR3 is given with its conserved first and last residue. A D gene is named only where the DNA matches it firmly. Expanded clones get a size class; other rows say once, few or many, or leave the size out.

j_call clone_size v_call d_call cdr3_nt cdr3_aa
TRBJ2-1 large TRBV7-9 - TGTGCCAGCAGCTTAGTCGGTGAGCAGTTCTTC CASSLVGEQFF
TRBJ2-3 - TRBV9 - TGTGCCAGCAGCGTGGTAAGGACTACAGATACGCAGTATTTT CASSVVRTTDTQYF
TRBJ2-3 - TRBV29-1 TRBD2 TGCAGCCCAAGACTAGCGGGTTTTAGCACAGATACGCAGTATTTT CSPRLAGFSTDTQYF
TRBJ1-3 - TRBV10-3 TRBD1 TGTGCCATCAGCACCGGGACAGGGCTTGGAAACACCATATATTTT CAISTGTGLGNTIYF
TRBJ2-5 once TRBV11-2 - TGTGCCAGCAGCTTAGGAGTGCCGTCGGAGACCCAGTACTTC CASSLGVPSETQYF
TRBJ1-2 few TRBV4-1 TRBD1 TGCGCCAGCAGCCAGAGTGCAGGGGGCTCCAGCTACACCTTC CASSQSAGGSSYTF
TRBJ2-3 - TRBV7-6 - TGTGCCAGCAGCGAAATAAGCACAGATACGCAGTATTTT CASSEISTDTQYF
TRBJ1-1 few TRBV6-6 TRBD1 TGTGCCAGCAGTGCACTACAGGGGGACACTGAAGCTTTCTTT CASSALQGDTEAFF
TRBJ2-7 - TRBV10-1 - TGCGCCAGCAGTGCGGGACTCCCCGACTACGAGCAGTACTTC CASSAGLPDYEQYF
TRBJ2-1 once TRBV19 TRBD1 TGTGCCAGTAGTTCCTGGACAGGAGGCAATGAGCAGTTCTTC CASSSWTGGNEQFF
TRBJ2-1 once TRBV27 - TGTGCCAGCAGTCAACAGGGAAATGAGCAGTTCTTC CASSQQGNEQFF
TRBJ1-1 - TRBV7-6 TRBD1 TGTGCCAGCAGCTTAGGACAGGGGGCTGAAGCTTTCTTT CASSLGQGAEAFF
TRBJ1-5 - TRBV7-9 - TGTGCCAGCAGCTTAGGGGGGTGGGCCCAGCATTTT CASSLGGWAQHF
TRBJ1-6 - TRBV30 - TGTGCCTGGAGCAGTAATTCACCCCTCCACTTT CAWSSNSPLHF
TRBJ1-1 - TRBV7-2 - TGTGCCAGCAGCTTGCCCGACTCGGGGACTGAAGCTTTCTTT CASSLPDSGTEAFF
TRBJ1-6 - TRBV27 - TGTGCCAGTTCCGGCGGGTCAGGCGCACCCCTCCACTTT CASSGGSGAPLHF
TRBJ1-3 - TRBV5-8 - TGTGCCAGCAGCAGGGACATCAGCTCTGGAAACACCATATATTTT CASSRDISSGNTIYF
TRBJ1-5 - TRBV16 TRBD1 TGTGCCAGCAGCCAATCGATGGAGGGGACAGGCAATCAGCCCCAGCATTTT CASSQSMEGTGNQPQHF
TRBJ2-7 - TRBV4-1 TRBD2 TGCGCCAGCAGCCACGGGGGGGAATTTTACGAGCAGTACTTC CASSHGGEFYEQYF
TRBJ1-1 - TRBV28 - TGTGCCAGCAGCTACCTGGCGGGGGATAGTGAAGCTTTCTTT CASSYLAGDSEAFF
TRBJ2-3 - TRBV7-9 - TGTGCCAGCAGCCCGGGTCACGATACGCAGTATTTT CASSPGHDTQYF
TRBJ2-3 - TRBV7-8 - TGTGCCAGCAGCCCCGGACTGGGCACAGATACGCAGTATTTT CASSPGLGTDTQYF
TRBJ1-5 - TRBV28 - TGTGCCAGCAGCATACAGGGTCCCTATCAGCCCCAGCATTTT CASSIQGPYQPQHF
TRBJ2-1 - TRBV5-1 - TGCGCCAGCAGCTTGGCCGTCCCGGAGATCTCCTACAATGAGCAGTTCTTC CASSLAVPEISYNEQFF
TRBJ2-2 - TRBV7-9 TRBD2 TGTGCCAGCAGCGTACCGGGGACTAGCGGGAGTCGCACCGGGGAGCTGTTTTTT CASSVPGTSGSRTGELFF
TRBJ2-1 - TRBV15 - TGTGCCACCAGCAGAGAGAAGGCCCTGAATCCGTTCTTC CATSREKALNPFF
TRBJ1-1 few TRBV27 - TGTGCCAGCAGCCCCATTAGGGCAGGATTCACTGAAGCTTTCTTT CASSPIRAGFTEAFF
TRBJ2-1 - TRBV28 TRBD1 TGTGCCAGCAGGGGGACAGGGGCGGGCAATGAGCAGTTCTTC CASRGTGAGNEQFF
TRBJ1-5 - TRBV6-1 - TGTGCCAGCAGTGACCATCAGCCCCAGCATTTT CASSDHQPQHF